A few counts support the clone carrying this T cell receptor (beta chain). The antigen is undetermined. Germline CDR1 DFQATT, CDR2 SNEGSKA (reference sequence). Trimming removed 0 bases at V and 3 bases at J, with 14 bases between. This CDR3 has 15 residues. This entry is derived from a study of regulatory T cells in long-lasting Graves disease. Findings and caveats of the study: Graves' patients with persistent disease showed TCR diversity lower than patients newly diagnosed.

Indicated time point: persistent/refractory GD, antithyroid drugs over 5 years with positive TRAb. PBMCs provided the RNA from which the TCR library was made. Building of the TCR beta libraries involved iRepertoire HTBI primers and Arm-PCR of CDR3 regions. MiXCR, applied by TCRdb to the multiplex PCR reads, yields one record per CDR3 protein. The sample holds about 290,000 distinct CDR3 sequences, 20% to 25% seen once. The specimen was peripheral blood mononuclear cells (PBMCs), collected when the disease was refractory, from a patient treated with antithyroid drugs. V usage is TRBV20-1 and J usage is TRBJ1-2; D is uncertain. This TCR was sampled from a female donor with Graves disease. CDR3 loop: CSARDRRLSYYGYTF. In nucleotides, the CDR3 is TGCAGTGCTAGAGATCGCCGCCTATCCTACTATGGCTACACCTTC.